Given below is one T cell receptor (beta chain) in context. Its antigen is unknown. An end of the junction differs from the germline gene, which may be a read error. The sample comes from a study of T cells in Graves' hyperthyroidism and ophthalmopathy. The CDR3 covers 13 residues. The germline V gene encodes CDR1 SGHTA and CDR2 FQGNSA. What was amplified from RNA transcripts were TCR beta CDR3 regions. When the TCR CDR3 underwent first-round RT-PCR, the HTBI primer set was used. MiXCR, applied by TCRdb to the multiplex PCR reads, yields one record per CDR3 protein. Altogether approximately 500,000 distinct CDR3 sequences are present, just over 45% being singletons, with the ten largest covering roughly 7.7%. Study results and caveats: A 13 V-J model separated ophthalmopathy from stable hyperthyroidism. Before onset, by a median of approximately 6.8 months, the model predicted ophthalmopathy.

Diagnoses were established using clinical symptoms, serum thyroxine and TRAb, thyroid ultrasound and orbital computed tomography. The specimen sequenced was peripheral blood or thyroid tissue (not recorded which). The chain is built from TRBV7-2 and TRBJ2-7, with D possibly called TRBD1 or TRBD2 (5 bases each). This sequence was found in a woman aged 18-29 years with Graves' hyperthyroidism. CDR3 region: CASSPKGYGELYF. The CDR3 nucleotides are TGTGCCAGCAGCCCTAAGGGGTACGGGGAGCTGTACTTC.